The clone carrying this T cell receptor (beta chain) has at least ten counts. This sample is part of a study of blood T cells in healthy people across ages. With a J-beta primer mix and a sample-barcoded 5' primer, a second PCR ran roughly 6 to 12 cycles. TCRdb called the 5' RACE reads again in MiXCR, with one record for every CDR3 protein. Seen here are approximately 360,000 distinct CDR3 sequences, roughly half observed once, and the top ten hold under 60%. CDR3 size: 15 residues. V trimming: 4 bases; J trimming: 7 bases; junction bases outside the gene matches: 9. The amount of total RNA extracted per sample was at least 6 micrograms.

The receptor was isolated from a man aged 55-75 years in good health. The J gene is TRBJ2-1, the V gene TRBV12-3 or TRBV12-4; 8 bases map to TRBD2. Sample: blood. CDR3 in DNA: TGTGCCAGCAGTTCCTTAGCGGGAACGTCGAATGAGCAGTTCTTC. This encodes CASSSLAGTSNEQFF.